The 29 T cell receptor beta chains presented below share a single source sample, sequenced in a study of T cell repertoires in cytomegalovirus infection. Antigens of these TCRs are unknown. TCRdb analysed the reads with MiXCR anew, one entry per CDR3 protein. This sample has hundreds of thousands of distinct CDR3 sequences, with about 30% found just once. The starting material was cultured PBMCs, obtained from culture after CMV antigen stimulation. These receptors all come from a human donor in good health (CMV status not recorded). Some clones in this sample may be carry-over from other donors' samples.

The genes are TRBV10-3 and TRBJ1-4; a weak D match, TRBD1 (5 bases). V was trimmed by 2 bases and J by 7 bases, leaving 11 bases between them. This CDR3 comprises 14 residues. Germline CDR1 reads ENHRY; CDR2 reads SYGVKD. The chain's CDR3 is CAISEGDLREKLFF. CDR3 bases: TGTGCCATCAGTGAGGGGGACCTCCGTGAAAAACTGTTTTTT.

This clonotype has only a few counts. This CDR3 reads CASSIQSGIQQYF. CDR3 DNA: TGTGCCAGTAGTATACAATCGGGGATCCAGCAGTACTTC. This chain uses TRBV19 with TRBJ2-7, with D possibly TRBD2 on 5 matching bases. Germline V gives CDR1 LNHDA, CDR2 SQIVND (reference sequence). The V and J ends lost 2 bases and 8 bases respectively, with 13 bases between them. CDR3 length: 13 amino acids. The full variable domain, in which reference TRBV19 and TRBJ2-7 provide the parts outside the CDR3, is DGGITQSPKYLFRKEGQNVTLSCEQNLNHDAMYWYRQDPGQGLRLIYYSQIVNDFQKGDIAEGYSVSREKKESFPLTVTSAQKNPTAFYLCASSIQSGIQQYFGPGTRLTVT.

This clonotype was recorded many times. The rearrangement uses TRBV7-2 and TRBJ2-7; 11 positions match TRBD2. Unmatched junction bases numbered 8, after V lost 5 bases and J lost 2 bases. The CDR3 is 16 amino acids. The germline V gene has CDR1 SGHTA and CDR2 FQGNSA. The CDR3 loop is CASSQRLAGHTYEQYF. The CDR3 region has the DNA TGTGCCAGCAGCCAGCGACTAGCGGGACATACCTACGAGCAGTACTTC.

This clonotype has at least ten counts. This chain joins TRBV7-2 and TRBJ2-3, with D tentatively TRBD1 or TRBD2 (5 bases each). Trimming pared 4 bases from V and 4 bases from J, leaving 15 bases between. CDR3 length: 15 residues. Germline CDR1 SGHTA, CDR2 FQGNSA. For the CDR3, the DNA is TGTGCCAGCAGCTCCCTGGGACCGGGGCCAGATACGCAGTATTTT. Protein sequence: CASSSLGPGPDTQYF.

In this sample, this clonotype turned up many times. This chain links TRBV7-6 with TRBJ1-3, with 7 bases matching TRBD1. The length of the CDR3 is 14 residues. Germline CDR1 SGHVS, CDR2 FNYEAQ. Unmatched junction bases numbered 0, after V lost 2 bases and J lost 2 bases. CDR3 sequence reads: CASSLTGAGNTIYF. The CDR3 nucleotides read TGTGCCAGCAGCTTAACAGGGGCTGGAAACACCATATATTTT.

This sequence joins TRBV6-2 or TRBV6-3 and TRBJ2-3; 11 bases match TRBD2. CDR3 size: 14 residues. V dropped 7 bases and J dropped 2; count of bases not matched to a gene: 2. Per the germline V gene, CDR1 is MNHEY and CDR2 is SVGEGT. CDR3 residues: CASTSGRPTDTQYF. For the CDR3, the DNA is TGTGCCAGCACTAGCGGGAGGCCCACAGATACGCAGTATTTT.

This chain links TRBV19 with TRBJ2-3; a weak D match, TRBD2 (6 bases). This CDR3 has 13 amino acids. V lost 5 bases, J lost 5 bases, and 11 bases lay in between. Per the germline V gene, CDR1 is LNHDA and CDR2 is SQIVND (reference sequence). CDR3 DNA sequence: TGTGCCAGTAGTTCGGGGGTTCGAGATACGCAGTATTTT. The encoded protein is CASSSGVRDTQYF.

The chain couples TRBV2 to TRBJ2-2; TRBD1 might be the D (5 bases). Germline V lookup: CDR1 SNHLY, CDR2 FYNNEI. Trimming took 6 bases from V and 1 from J, leaving 9 bases between them. This CDR3 region has 14 residues. CDR3 amino acids: CASSGGQNTGELFF. DNA of the CDR3: TGTGCCAGCAGCGGCGGACAGAACACCGGGGAGCTGTTTTTT.

The table lists this clonotype with a few counts. The V gene is TRBV18, the J gene TRBJ2-1; the D gene is possibly TRBD2 (5 bases). This CDR3 contains 15 residues. With 1 base removed from V and 5 bases from J, the gap between germline ends came to 12 bases. Germline V gene sequence: CDR1 KGHSH, CDR2 LQKENI. DNA for the CDR3: TGTGCCAGCTCACCACTTTGGCGGGCCGACAATGAGCAGTTCTTC. Amino acid sequence: CASSPLWRADNEQFF.

The chain carries TRBV7-8 and TRBJ2-3; no clear D gene. Germline V gene sequence: CDR1 SGHVS, CDR2 FQNEAQ. There are 14 residues in the CDR3. V dropped 5 bases and J dropped 4 bases, with 13 bases sitting between them. The CDR3 here is CASSDRTSADTQYF. CDR3 nucleotide sequence: TGTGCCAGCAGCGATAGGACGTCGGCAGATACGCAGTATTTT.

The V and J genes are TRBV9 and TRBJ2-7; D possibly corresponds to TRBD2 (5 bases). CDR1 is SGDLS, CDR2 YYNGEE, per germline. The CDR3 sequence is 15 residues long. Between the trimmed V and J ends, which lost 0 bases and 4 bases, there was a span of 14 bases. The CDR3 is CASSVGTWKQYEQYF. CDR3 DNA sequence: TGTGCCAGCAGCGTAGGGACTTGGAAACAGTACGAGCAGTACTTC.

The table lists this clonotype with many counts. The gene calls are TRBV7-2 and TRBJ1-6, with 8 nucleotides matching TRBD1. Trimming took 4 bases from V and 4 from J; bases not matched to a gene: 3. The V gene's germline CDR1 is SGHTA and CDR2 FQGNSA. This CDR3 region has 15 residues. This chain's CDR3 is CASSWGTGYNSPLHF. The DNA for the CDR3 is TGTGCCAGCAGCTGGGGGACAGGTTATAATTCACCCCTCCACTTT.

The chain has TRBV19 and TRBJ2-7, with 7 bases fitting TRBD1. CDR1 is LNHDA, CDR2 SQIVND, per germline (reference sequence). V shed 4 bases and J 1 base; nucleotides not matched to a gene: 7. The CDR3 runs 15 residues. DNA of the CDR3: TGTGCCAGTAGTACCCTAGGGACAGATTCCTACGAGCAGTACTTC. It specifies CASSTLGTDSYEQYF. Complete variable domain (other parts from reference TRBV19 and TRBJ2-7): DGGITQSPKYLFRKEGQNVTLSCEQNLNHDAMYWYRQDPGQGLRLIYYSQIVNDFQKGDIAEGYSVSREKKESFPLTVTSAQKNPTAFYLCASSTLGTDSYEQYFGPGTRLTVT.

This clonotype was detected many times. The rearrangement uses TRBV7-2 and TRBJ2-2; a possible D gene is TRBD2 (6 bases). CDR3 size: 16 residues. Per the germline V gene, CDR1 is SGHTA and CDR2 is FQGNSA. The V gene lost 1 base and the J gene lost 2 bases, with 11 bases spanning the gap. The CDR3 coding sequence is TGTGCCAGCAGCTTAGGTGGTAGCGGAAACACCGGGGAGCTGTTTTTT. Amino acid sequence: CASSLGGSGNTGELFF.

This clonotype was seen more than once but under ten times. The chain carries TRBV11-3 and TRBJ1-1; D is perhaps TRBD1 (6 bases). Germline assignment: CDR1 SGHNT and CDR2 YENEEA. The length of the CDR3 is 13 residues. V lost 5 bases, J lost 8 bases, and 15 bases lay in between. The CDR3 DNA reads as TGTGCCAGCAGCCCGGGGGAAGACAGGGAAGCTTTCTTT. Residues: CASSPGEDREAFF.

Only a few counts were recorded for this clonotype. The gene calls are TRBV27 and TRBJ2-7; D gene unclear. The CDR3 covers 15 residues. CDR1 is MNHEY, CDR2 SMNVEV, per germline (reference sequence). Trimming pared 2 bases from V and 6 bases from J, leaving 17 bases between. The DNA for the CDR3 is TGTGCCAGCAGTTTAAGGGCCGAAAGCCGTCCCGAGCAGTACTTC. This codes for CASSLRAESRPEQYF.

The chain links TRBV7-9 to TRBJ2-3; TRBD2 matches at 14 bases. CDR1 is SEHNR and CDR2 is FQNEAQ in the germline V gene (reference sequence). The CDR3 has 16 amino acids. After removal of 5 bases from V and 4 bases from J, the junction contained 5 bases not matched to a gene. In DNA form, the CDR3 reads TGTGCCAGCAGCCCCGGACTAGCGGGAGGTTCAGATACGCAGTATTTT. Its protein product is CASSPGLAGGSDTQYF.

This rearrangement joins TRBV4-3 to TRBJ2-5; weak D call: TRBD1 (6 bases). CDR3 length: 16 amino acids. V lost 1 base and J 5 bases, leaving 17 bases between the germline ends. Germline CDR1 reads LGHNA; CDR2 reads YSLEER. CDR3 protein: CASSQGGPLGGETQYF. The CDR3 nucleotides read TGCGCCAGCAGCCAAGGGGGGCCCCTCGGCGGGGAGACCCAGTACTTC.

This clonotype turned up a few times. The rearrangement links TRBV7-2 to TRBJ2-7; D is uncertain. The CDR3 is made up of 13 amino acids. Germline V gives CDR1 SGHTA, CDR2 FQGNSA. V was clipped by 2 bases and J by 3 bases, with 8 bases between them. The CDR3 spells CASSLSRRYEQYF. CDR3 DNA sequence: TGTGCCAGCAGCTTAAGCAGGCGCTACGAGCAGTACTTC.

This clonotype came up once. The chain couples TRBV20-1 to TRBJ2-5; D assignment may be TRBD1 or TRBD2 (5 bases each). In germline, CDR1 is DFQATT, CDR2 SNEGSKA (reference sequence). This CDR3 contains 12 residues. Trimming shortened V by 3 bases and J by 5 bases, and 10 bases separated the two germline ends. The CDR3 protein is CSARGVRETQYF. DNA for the CDR3: TGCAGTGCTAGGGGGGTACGGGAGACCCAGTACTTC.

In its sample, this clonotype was seen a few times. This chain uses TRBV2 with TRBJ1-6; D unresolved. Germline CDR1 reads SNHLY; CDR2 reads FYNNEI. The CDR3 spans 13 residues. V was trimmed by 6 bases and J by 5 bases, leaving 8 bases between them. The CDR3 is CASRREDNSPLHF. The DNA for the CDR3 is TGTGCCAGCAGGAGGGAAGATAATTCACCCCTCCACTTT.

This clonotype appeared a few times. V is TRBV2 and J is TRBJ2-1, with 7 positions matching TRBD1. Trimming took 6 bases from V and 5 from J; bases not matched to a gene: 4. The CDR3 runs to 13 residues. Germline V gene sequence: CDR1 SNHLY, CDR2 FYNNEI. The DNA for the CDR3 is TGTGCCAGCAGCGGACAGGCAGACAATGAGCAGTTCTTC. This codes for CASSGQADNEQFF.

This clonotype showed up just a few times. The J gene is TRBJ2-2, the V gene TRBV11-3, with 11 positions matching TRBD2. CDR1 is SGHNT and CDR2 is YENEEA in the germline V gene. The V and J ends lost 4 bases and 5 bases, in that order; junction bases with no gene match: 3. CDR3 length: 15 residues. The DNA of the CDR3 is TGTGCCAGCAGCTCGACTAGCGGGGTAACCGGGGAGCTGTTTTTT. This gives the protein CASSSTSGVTGELFF.

The rearrangement links TRBV11-3 to TRBJ2-7; 13 positions agree with TRBD2. Per the germline V gene, CDR1 is SGHNT and CDR2 is YENEEA. CDR3 length: 18 residues. The junction had 12 bases not matched to a gene; V was cut back by 5 bases and J by 2 bases. CDR3 nucleotides: TGTGCCAGCAGCCTTGGGACTAGCGGGAATGCCCTCCCCTACGAGCAGTACTTC. It codes for CASSLGTSGNALPYEQYF.

The V gene is TRBV7-6, the J gene TRBJ2-5, with D tentatively TRBD2 (6 bases). The CDR3 loop spans 17 amino acids. V dropped 3 bases and J dropped 4 bases, with 21 bases sitting between them. Looked up from germline, CDR1 is SGHVS and CDR2 is FNYEAQ. The CDR3 DNA reads as TGTGCCAGCAGCTTGAAATATGTCCAGTTGGGGGGAGAGACCCAGTACTTC. Residues: CASSLKYVQLGGETQYF.

This clonotype was counted only a few times. The chain couples TRBV11-2 to TRBJ2-7; possible D gene TRBD1, 6 bases. V lost 7 bases and J lost 4, with 29 bases in between. This CDR3 region has 18 residues. The germline V gene has CDR1 SGHAT and CDR2 FQNNGV. This CDR3 reads CASTSQSWTATKGYEQYF. The CDR3 bases are TGTGCCAGCACCTCGCAATCTTGGACAGCTACGAAAGGGTACGAGCAGTACTTC.

The chain is built from TRBV5-4 and TRBJ2-1; tentatively, D is TRBD1 (8 bases). The germline CDR1 and CDR2 sequences are SGHNT and YYREEE (reference sequence). V was clipped by 4 bases and J by 0 bases, with 17 bases between them. The CDR3 spans 17 residues. DNA for the CDR3: TGTGCCAGCAGCCTGGGACAGGCGGGAGTCTCCTACAATGAGCAGTTCTTC. It encodes CASSLGQAGVSYNEQFF.

The J gene is TRBJ2-7, the V gene TRBV12-3 or TRBV12-4; tentative D call: TRBD1 (6 bases). V was shortened by 7 bases and J by 0 bases, with 13 bases between the two germline ends. The CDR3 runs 14 residues. CDR3 sequence: CASMRGLSSYEQYF. As DNA, the CDR3 is TGTGCCAGCATGAGGGGGTTGAGCTCCTACGAGCAGTACTTC.

A word on this clonotype: One end of the junction fails to match germline, which may point to a read error. The chain is built from TRBV5-6 and TRBJ2-3, with 7 bases identical to TRBD1. The CDR3 totals 15 residues. Germline V gene sequence: CDR1 SGHDT, CDR2 YYEEEE. Written as DNA, the CDR3 is TGTGCCAGCAGCCGCGTCGGGACAGCCACAGAAACGCAGTATTTT. Protein sequence: CASSRVGTATETQYF. Using reference TRBV5-6 and TRBJ2-3 for the parts outside the CDR3, the full variable domain is DAGVTQSPTHLIKTRGQQVTLRCSPKSGHDTVSWYQQALGQGPQFIFQYYEEEERQRGNFPDRFSGHQFPNYSSELNVNALLLGDSALYLCASSRVGTATETQYFGPGTRLTVL.